A selection of T cell receptor beta chains follows, all from one sample in a study of cytomegalovirus exposure and HLA in healthy donors. Produced via immunoSEQ multiplex PCR; TCRdb's table is partial and in-frame only. Of over 130,000 clones listed, approximately 80% are singletons. Sequenced sample: PBMCs. The receptors come from a male donor in good health and CMV-seronegative. Both conserved end residues are part of each CDR3. Each record gives: clone size, V gene, J gene, D gene, CDR3 DNA, CDR3 protein. The D gene is left open where the match is weak. A clone size is listed for some rows: how often the clone was seen (once, few, many), or a class if it is expanded.

clone size: .; V gene: TRBV2; J gene: TRBJ2-5; D gene: .; CDR3 DNA: TGTGCCAGCAGTGAGGGCCGCCGTGTGGAGACCCAGTACTTC; CDR3 protein: CASSEGRRVETQYF
clone size: .; V gene: TRBV7-2; J gene: TRBJ2-7; D gene: .; CDR3 DNA: TGTGCCAGCAGCTTAGTCGGGAGTCTCGACGAGCAGTACTTC; CDR3 protein: CASSLVGSLDEQYF
clone size: once; V gene: TRBV27; J gene: TRBJ1-2; D gene: TRBD1; CDR3 DNA: TGTGCCAGCAGTTCCACCGGGACAGGGTACAATGGCTACACCTTC; CDR3 protein: CASSSTGTGYNGYTF
clone size: .; V gene: TRBV5-6; J gene: TRBJ2-7; D gene: .; CDR3 DNA: TGTGCCAGCAGCTTTGGGGGCTGGATCTACGAGCAGTACTTC; CDR3 protein: CASSFGGWIYEQYF
clone size: .; V gene: TRBV4-2; J gene: TRBJ2-3; D gene: TRBD2; CDR3 DNA: TGTGCCAGCAGCCAAGATATGGCTAGCGGAGGGGATACGCAGTATTTT; CDR3 protein: CASSQDMASGGDTQYF
clone size: .; V gene: TRBV5-1; J gene: TRBJ2-7; D gene: .; CDR3 DNA: TGCGCCAGCAGCTTGGGGGGCGGCTACGAGCAGTACTTC; CDR3 protein: CASSLGGGYEQYF
clone size: .; V gene: TRBV4-2; J gene: TRBJ2-1; D gene: TRBD1; CDR3 DNA: TGTGCCAGCAGCCAGTTCCCCCTCCCGGGACAGGGGGCGCAGAATGAGCAGTTCTTC; CDR3 protein: CASSQFPLPGQGAQNEQFF
clone size: .; V gene: TRBV29-1; J gene: TRBJ2-4; D gene: .; CDR3 DNA: TGCAGCGTTAGGTCGGGCAAAAACATTCAGTACTTC; CDR3 protein: CSVRSGKNIQYF
clone size: .; V gene: TRBV20-1; J gene: TRBJ1-1; D gene: .; CDR3 DNA: TGCAGTGCTAGAGTGGGCCCTGGGGCTTTCTTT; CDR3 protein: CSARVGPGAFF
clone size: .; V gene: TRBV13; J gene: TRBJ1-1; D gene: TRBD1; CDR3 DNA: TGTGCCAGCAGCTCATACGGAGACAGGGGGGTAGGTACTGAAGCTTTCTTT; CDR3 protein: CASSSYGDRGVGTEAFF
clone size: few; V gene: TRBV19; J gene: TRBJ1-5; D gene: .; CDR3 DNA: TGTGCCAGTAGTTGGGGGGGTGGCAATCAGCCCCAGCATTTT; CDR3 protein: CASSWGGGNQPQHF
clone size: .; V gene: TRBV27; J gene: TRBJ2-1; D gene: TRBD2; CDR3 DNA: TGTGCCGCCATGGGACTAGCGGGGAGGGACCCGTTCTTC; CDR3 protein: CAAMGLAGRDPFF
clone size: .; V gene: TRBV6-1; J gene: TRBJ1-5; D gene: TRBD1; CDR3 DNA: TGTGCCAGCAGACAACAGGGGGCGGGTGGTCAGCCCCAGCATTTT; CDR3 protein: CASRQQGAGGQPQHF
clone size: once; V gene: TRBV2; J gene: TRBJ2-3; D gene: .; CDR3 DNA: TGTGCCAGCAGTGAAGCGCGGGTTTGGACAGATACGCAGTATTTT; CDR3 protein: CASSEARVWTDTQYF
clone size: .; V gene: TRBV7-9; J gene: TRBJ1-4; D gene: .; CDR3 DNA: TGTGCCAGCAGCTGGCCCGCGACTAATAAAGAGACTAATGAAAAACTGTTTTTT; CDR3 protein: CASSWPATNKETNEKLFF
clone size: many; V gene: TRBV6-5; J gene: TRBJ1-1; D gene: .; CDR3 DNA: TGTGCCAGCAGTTACAACTCGAACACTGAAGCTTTCTTT; CDR3 protein: CASSYNSNTEAFF
clone size: .; V gene: TRBV6-5; J gene: TRBJ1-2; D gene: TRBD1; CDR3 DNA: TGTGCCAGCAGTTACCTTGGCGACAGGGTCTATGGCTACACCTTC; CDR3 protein: CASSYLGDRVYGYTF
clone size: .; V gene: TRBV5-1; J gene: TRBJ2-1; D gene: TRBD1; CDR3 DNA: TGCGCCAGCAGCTTGCTGACAGGGGCTACCTACAATGAGCAGTTCTTC; CDR3 protein: CASSLLTGATYNEQFF
clone size: .; V gene: TRBV29-1; J gene: TRBJ1-1; D gene: .; CDR3 DNA: TGCAGCGCTGGGGGGACTGAAGCTTTCTTT; CDR3 protein: CSAGGTEAFF
clone size: .; V gene: TRBV7-9; J gene: TRBJ2-3; D gene: .; CDR3 DNA: TGTGCCAGCAGCGCGACAGATACGCAGTATTTT; CDR3 protein: CASSATDTQYF
clone size: .; V gene: TRBV19; J gene: TRBJ1-2; D gene: .; CDR3 DNA: TGTGCCAGTAGTATAGACTCTCGGATCGATCCGGGTGGCTACACCTTC; CDR3 protein: CASSIDSRIDPGGYTF
clone size: .; V gene: TRBV5-1; J gene: TRBJ1-1; D gene: TRBD1; CDR3 DNA: TGCGCCAGCAGCTTGGGGCTCTCCAGGGGGCGTGGGGACACTGAAGCTTTCTTT; CDR3 protein: CASSLGLSRGRGDTEAFF
clone size: once; V gene: TRBV4-2; J gene: TRBJ2-1; D gene: .; CDR3 DNA: TGTGCCAGCAGAATTGCTAGCGAATACAATGAGCAGTTCTTC; CDR3 protein: CASRIASEYNEQFF
clone size: .; V gene: TRBV28; J gene: TRBJ2-1; D gene: TRBD2; CDR3 DNA: TGTGCCAGCAGTTCCGGGACTAGCTTTGACAATGAGCAGTTCTTC; CDR3 protein: CASSSGTSFDNEQFF
clone size: .; V gene: TRBV27; J gene: TRBJ2-7; D gene: TRBD2; CDR3 DNA: TGTGCCAGCAGTCTTCGACTAGCGGGATCGTACGAGCAGTACTTC; CDR3 protein: CASSLRLAGSYEQYF
clone size: .; V gene: TRBV19; J gene: TRBJ1-5; D gene: TRBD1; CDR3 DNA: TGTGCCAGTAGTACCCAAGGACAGGGGGCGGGTCAGCCCCAGCATTTT; CDR3 protein: CASSTQGQGAGQPQHF
clone size: .; V gene: TRBV5-3; J gene: TRBJ2-4; D gene: .; CDR3 DNA: TGTGCCAGAAGCAACCGACTAGTCCAAACCAAAAACATTCAGTACTTC; CDR3 protein: CARSNRLVQTKNIQYF
clone size: .; V gene: TRBV30; J gene: TRBJ1-4; D gene: .; CDR3 DNA: TGTGCCTGGAGTTGGCAGGGAGGGGAAAAACTGTTTTTT; CDR3 protein: CAWSWQGGEKLFF
clone size: .; V gene: TRBV6-5; J gene: TRBJ1-2; D gene: .; CDR3 DNA: TGTGCCAGCAGTTCGAGGAATGATGGCTACACCTTC; CDR3 protein: CASSSRNDGYTF
clone size: .; V gene: TRBV30; J gene: TRBJ1-5; D gene: .; CDR3 DNA: TGTGCCTGGACCTCGGGGAGGGGAGGCAATCAGCCCCAGCATTTT; CDR3 protein: CAWTSGRGGNQPQHF
clone size: .; V gene: TRBV10-3; J gene: TRBJ2-3; D gene: .; CDR3 DNA: TGTGCCATCGGCTTGGAGGAGGGCCCCCAAGGGGATACGCAGTATTTT; CDR3 protein: CAIGLEEGPQGDTQYF
clone size: once; V gene: TRBV2; J gene: TRBJ2-1; D gene: TRBD2; CDR3 DNA: TGTGCCAGCACCGGGGGGGACTCGTTCCCCGAGGGGCAGTTCTTC; CDR3 protein: CASTGGDSFPEGQFF
clone size: .; V gene: TRBV6-1; J gene: TRBJ2-7; D gene: .; CDR3 DNA: TGTGCCAGCAGTGCCTTCGCCTACGAGCAGTACTTC; CDR3 protein: CASSAFAYEQYF
clone size: .; V gene: TRBV6-1; J gene: TRBJ2-1; D gene: .; CDR3 DNA: TGTGCCAGCGCGCGCCGGGACTTCTACAATGAGCAGTTCTTC; CDR3 protein: CASARRDFYNEQFF
clone size: .; V gene: TRBV5-8; J gene: TRBJ1-2; D gene: .; CDR3 DNA: TGTGCCAGCAGCTTGGGCGGGAAGGCCTATGGCTACACCTTC; CDR3 protein: CASSLGGKAYGYTF
clone size: .; V gene: TRBV5-1; J gene: TRBJ2-3; D gene: TRBD2; CDR3 DNA: TGCGCCAGCAGCGTCCCTAGGGGCGGGAGGGGGGGGGATACGCAGTATTTT; CDR3 protein: CASSVPRGGRGGDTQYF
clone size: .; V gene: TRBV5-1; J gene: TRBJ2-3; D gene: .; CDR3 DNA: TGCGCCAGCAGCTTAAGAAGGGGGATGGTCACAGATACGCAGTATTTT; CDR3 protein: CASSLRRGMVTDTQYF
clone size: .; V gene: TRBV5-4; J gene: TRBJ1-4; D gene: .; CDR3 DNA: TGTGCCAGCAGTGAGACCGGGACACAGGTTTCACAAAAACTGTTTTTT; CDR3 protein: CASSETGTQVSQKLFF
clone size: few; V gene: TRBV5-4; J gene: TRBJ2-7; D gene: .; CDR3 DNA: TGTGCCAGCAGCTTAGGGGCAGTCGGTGAGCAGTACTTC; CDR3 protein: CASSLGAVGEQYF
clone size: .; V gene: TRBV13; J gene: TRBJ2-1; D gene: .; CDR3 DNA: TGTGCCAGCAGCCGCGGGGACGGATCCTACAATGAGCAGTTCTTC; CDR3 protein: CASSRGDGSYNEQFF
clone size: .; V gene: TRBV6-1; J gene: TRBJ2-3; D gene: TRBD2; CDR3 DNA: TGTGCCAGCAGGTCGGGGGGGGAGGGGTCAGATACGCAGTATTTT; CDR3 protein: CASRSGGEGSDTQYF
clone size: .; V gene: TRBV11-1; J gene: TRBJ1-1; D gene: TRBD1; CDR3 DNA: TGTGCCAGCAGCTGGACAGGGGGTCATGAAGCTTTCTTT; CDR3 protein: CASSWTGGHEAFF
clone size: .; V gene: TRBV6-5; J gene: TRBJ2-1; D gene: TRBD2; CDR3 DNA: TGTGCCAGCAGTTACTTCCCGGGAGGGGAGAACAATGAGCAGTTCTTC; CDR3 protein: CASSYFPGGENNEQFF
clone size: .; V gene: TRBV20-1; J gene: TRBJ2-7; D gene: .; CDR3 DNA: TGCAGTGCGTCAGGGGTCTACGAGCAGTACTTC; CDR3 protein: CSASGVYEQYF
clone size: .; V gene: TRBV7-6; J gene: TRBJ2-7; D gene: TRBD2; CDR3 DNA: TGTGCCAGCAGCTCCGGGAGGGGGGGGAGCTACGAGCAGTACTTC; CDR3 protein: CASSSGRGGSYEQYF
clone size: .; V gene: TRBV6-6; J gene: TRBJ2-6; D gene: .; CDR3 DNA: TGTGCCAGCAGTGGGCCCCTTGGCGGGGCCAACGTCCTGACTTTC; CDR3 protein: CASSGPLGGANVLTF
clone size: once; V gene: TRBV9; J gene: TRBJ1-3; D gene: TRBD1; CDR3 DNA: TGTGCCAGCAGCGGAACGACAGGGACCTCTGGAAACACCATATATTTT; CDR3 protein: CASSGTTGTSGNTIYF
clone size: .; V gene: TRBV5-1; J gene: TRBJ1-2; D gene: .; CDR3 DNA: TGCGCCAGCAGCTTGGAGGAGGGGATTAACTATGGCTACACCTTC; CDR3 protein: CASSLEEGINYGYTF
clone size: .; V gene: TRBV7-9; J gene: TRBJ2-5; D gene: TRBD2; CDR3 DNA: TGTGCCAGCAGGGCCCTAGCGGGAGTCCCAGAGACCCAGTACTTC; CDR3 protein: CASRALAGVPETQYF
clone size: .; V gene: TRBV2; J gene: TRBJ2-7; D gene: TRBD1; CDR3 DNA: TGTGCCAGCAGTGTAGGGACAGGGGGCTACGAGCAGTACTTC; CDR3 protein: CASSVGTGGYEQYF
clone size: .; V gene: TRBV28; J gene: TRBJ2-3; D gene: .; CDR3 DNA: TGTGCCAGCAGTCTAAAATCTGATACGCAGTATTTT; CDR3 protein: CASSLKSDTQYF
clone size: .; V gene: TRBV6-5; J gene: TRBJ2-3; D gene: TRBD1; CDR3 DNA: TGTGCCAGCAGTTACTTAGGGACAGATGTGAATACGCAGTATTTT; CDR3 protein: CASSYLGTDVNTQYF
clone size: .; V gene: TRBV29-1; J gene: TRBJ1-1; D gene: TRBD1; CDR3 DNA: TGCAGCGTTGGGGGGACAGGGGAAGCTGAAGCTTTCTTT; CDR3 protein: CSVGGTGEAEAFF
clone size: .; V gene: TRBV4-3; J gene: TRBJ2-2; D gene: .; CDR3 DNA: TGCGCCAGCAGCCTCGGGATGGGGGCCCCCGGGGAGCTGTTTTTT; CDR3 protein: CASSLGMGAPGELFF
clone size: .; V gene: TRBV6-5; J gene: TRBJ2-3; D gene: .; CDR3 DNA: TGTGCCAGTAGGAATGGGCCCCGGCAGTATTTT; CDR3 protein: CASRNGPRQYF
clone size: .; V gene: TRBV27; J gene: TRBJ2-7; D gene: .; CDR3 DNA: TGTGCCAGCAGTTTATCGGGACAAATCTACGAGCAGTACTTC; CDR3 protein: CASSLSGQIYEQYF
clone size: .; V gene: TRBV4-3; J gene: TRBJ1-5; D gene: .; CDR3 DNA: TGCGCCAGCAGCCAAGATGGGAGAGATCAGCCCCAGCATTTT; CDR3 protein: CASSQDGRDQPQHF
clone size: .; V gene: TRBV6-5; J gene: TRBJ2-6; D gene: .; CDR3 DNA: TGTGCCAGCAGTTACAGACTCTCTGGGGCCAACGTCCTGACTTTC; CDR3 protein: CASSYRLSGANVLTF
clone size: .; V gene: TRBV4-3; J gene: TRBJ2-3; D gene: TRBD2; CDR3 DNA: TGCGCCAGCAGCCCGCGGGGGGCCACAGATACGCAGTATTTT; CDR3 protein: CASSPRGATDTQYF
clone size: .; V gene: TRBV5-4; J gene: TRBJ2-3; D gene: TRBD1; CDR3 DNA: TGTGCCAGCAGCTCAATTAAAGGGGGCGCCTGGGGCACAGATACGCAGTATTTT; CDR3 protein: CASSSIKGGAWGTDTQYF